This entry concerns a single T cell receptor beta chain. The germline V gene encodes CDR1 MDHEN and CDR2 SYDVKM. The CDR3 has 15 residues. V was shortened by 6 bases and J by 4 bases, with 18 bases between the two germline ends. The sample is drawn from a study of blood T cell repertoires in COVID-19. Sequencing was performed with immunoSEQ multiplex PCR; in TCRdb, only in-frame clones are kept and a portion is missing. The data contain tens of thousands of clones, approximately 86% of them seen just once; the ten biggest clones take up roughly 5%. The sample was peripheral blood. This clonotype originated in a man between 50 and 59 years old with active COVID-19. The J gene is TRBJ1-2, the V gene TRBV28; D possibly corresponds to TRBD1 (5 bases). Here the CDR3 DNA reads TGTGCCAGCAGCCCCCGGACACTGGGGGGCTATGGCTACACCTTC. Translating gives CASSPRTLGGYGYTF.